These 10 T cell receptor beta chains share one sample of origin, sequenced in a study of shared clonotypes between healthy human individuals. Sequencing used immunoSEQ multiplex PCR; TCRdb keeps in-frame clones, though not all of them. This sample carries 2,500,000 or so clones, roughly 93% of them seen once, and the ten largest clones take approximately 0.37%. Sequencing was done on a sample of naive CD4+ T cells from PBMCs. The subset was: CD45RA+ positively selected. These receptors were taken from a young man in good health. Some clones in this sample may be carry-over from other donors' samples.

V usage is TRBV19 and J usage is TRBJ2-1; 8 positions match TRBD1. The CDR3 spans 15 residues. Germline V gives CDR1 LNHDA, CDR2 SQIVND (reference sequence). V shed 9 bases, J shed 4 bases, and the junction held 11 bases outside the gene matches. In DNA, the CDR3 is TGTGCCAGCCTTAACAGGACAGGGCTTTACAATGAGCAGTTCTTC. Translation: CASLNRTGLYNEQFF.

The chain uses TRBV5-1 and TRBJ2-2; TRBD2 matches at 7 bases. The CDR3 is 13 residues long. Losses at the gene ends were 6 bases for V and 2 bases for J; bases not matched to a gene: 1. Germline V gene lookup returns CDR1 SGHRS and CDR2 YFSETQ. This chain's CDR3 is CASTGGNTGELFF. CDR3 coding DNA: TGCGCCAGCACGGGGGGAAACACCGGGGAGCTGTTTTTT.

The chain recombines TRBV4-3 with TRBJ2-7; 7 nucleotides align to TRBD1. The length of the CDR3 is 12 residues. V was pared by 4 bases and J by 6 bases, with 3 bases of the junction left unmatched. The germline V gene encodes CDR1 LGHNA and CDR2 YSLEER. The CDR3 DNA sequence: TGCGCCAGCAGCCTGAACAGGGGCGAGCAGTACTTC. Translating it yields CASSLNRGEQYF.

The genes are TRBV4-1 and TRBJ1-2, with a tentative D call TRBD1 (5 bases). The CDR3 totals 13 residues. V dropped 4 bases and J dropped 7 bases, with 13 bases sitting between them. Germline CDR1 and CDR2: MGHRA and YSYEKL. In DNA, the CDR3 is TGCGCCAGCAGCCCGCGGGACTCCTGTGGCTACACCTTC. Translating gives CASSPRDSCGYTF.

V and J are TRBV6-1 and TRBJ2-6, with no clear D. This CDR3 region has 14 residues. The V gene lost 6 bases and the J gene lost 0 bases, with 6 bases spanning the gap. CDR1 MNHNS and CDR2 SASEGT come from the germline V gene. DNA of the CDR3: TGTGCCAGCAGCCAAGTCTCTGGGGCCAACGTCCTGACTTTC. Encoded protein: CASSQVSGANVLTF.

Regarding this clone: Other DNA variants within this sample encode the same CDR3. The CDR3 spells CASSLPGQSSGNTIYF. Here the CDR3 DNA reads TGTGCCAGCAGTTTACCCGGACAGAGCTCTGGAAACACCATATATTTT. This chain connects TRBV28 to TRBJ1-3, with D maybe TRBD1 (6 bases). Per germline, CDR1 MDHEN and CDR2 SYDVKM. Trimming removed 2 bases at V and 0 bases at J, with 11 bases between. The CDR3 is 16 residues long.

In this sample, this clone turned up a few times. The chain links TRBV7-9 to TRBJ1-1; tentative D call: TRBD1 (5 bases). The CDR3 sequence is 15 residues long. Germline assignment: CDR1 SEHNR and CDR2 FQNEAQ (reference sequence). V was shortened by 4 bases and J by 5 bases, with 17 bases between the two germline ends. DNA of the CDR3: TGTGCCAGCAGCTCCCTTTGGGGGAAGAGGACTGAAGCTTTCTTT. Its protein is CASSSLWGKRTEAFF.

The chain employs TRBV9 and TRBJ2-2; D gene ambiguous. Trimming shortened V by 6 bases and J by 7 bases, and 7 bases separated the two germline ends. Germline CDR1 reads SGDLS; CDR2 reads YYNGEE. This CDR3 has 11 amino acids. The CDR3 sequence: CASKKDGELFF. The CDR3 DNA follows: TGTGCCAGCAAAAAGGACGGGGAGCTGTTTTTT.

As to this clone: The sample holds other DNA sequences that translate to the same CDR3. The chain is built from TRBV28 and TRBJ1-2, with no clear D. The CDR3 covers 12 residues. Germline lookup yields CDR1 MDHEN and CDR2 SYDVKM. V lost 2 bases, J lost 4 bases, and 5 bases lay in between. The CDR3 loop is CASSLSGYGYTF. The CDR3 coding sequence is TGTGCCAGCAGTTTAAGCGGCTATGGCTACACCTTC.

J is TRBJ2-7 and V is TRBV7-6, with D possibly being TRBD1 or TRBD2 (5 bases each). The V end lost 5 bases, the J end lost 6 bases, and 11 bases lay between the germline ends. Germline CDR1 and CDR2: SGHVS and FNYEAQ. This CDR3 spans 12 amino acids. In DNA, the CDR3 is TGTGCCAGCAGCGCGACGAGGGGCGAGCAGTACTTC. This codes for CASSATRGEQYF.